These 12 T cell receptor beta chains originate from one sample sequenced in a study of T cells in Graves' hyperthyroidism and ophthalmopathy. What was amplified from RNA transcripts were TCR beta CDR3 regions. A set of HTBI primers served as the primers for a first-round RT-PCR of the TCR CDR3. In TCRdb, the multiplex PCR reads were re-called with MiXCR into one record per CDR3 protein. The table has 330,000 or so distinct CDR3 sequences, roughly 20% seen once. The sequencing input was blood. The receptors stem from a man in his forties or fifties with Graves' ophthalmopathy.

This clonotype was observed a few times. This chain links TRBV6-1 with TRBJ1-3; possible D gene TRBD1, 5 bases. V lost 5 bases and J 12 bases, leaving 20 bases between the germline ends. The CDR3 spans 14 residues. Germline V lookup: CDR1 MNHNS, CDR2 SASEGT. CDR3 sequence (DNA): TGTGCCAGCAGTACCGGGACCCCTGGATGGGGCATATATTTT. The encoded protein is CASSTGTPGWGIYF.

The chain uses TRBV2 and TRBJ2-7; 12 bases fit TRBD2. In germline, CDR1 is SNHLY, CDR2 FYNNEI. V was clipped by 5 bases and J by 3 bases; unmatched bases: 5. The CDR3 loop spans 15 amino acids. The CDR3 region is CASSPTSGRLYEQYF. As DNA, the CDR3 is TGTGCCAGCAGTCCGACTAGCGGGAGACTCTACGAGCAGTACTTC.

The chain couples TRBV27 to TRBJ1-6; 10 bases are a match to TRBD1. This CDR3 contains 17 residues. Germline lookup yields CDR1 MNHEY and CDR2 SMNVEV (reference sequence). V lost 0 bases to trimming and J lost 7 bases; unmatched junction nucleotides: 6. CDR3 sequence: CASSLSAPGQGNSPLHF. The DNA of the CDR3 is TGTGCCAGCAGTTTATCTGCCCCGGGACAGGGGAATTCACCCCTCCACTTT.

This clonotype was seen many times. This chain uses TRBV5-1 with TRBJ2-3; D unresolved. The ends were cut back, 1 base at V and 1 base at J, with 4 bases in the middle. Germline V gives CDR1 SGHRS, CDR2 YFSETQ. The CDR3 spans 13 residues. The chain's CDR3 is CASSLWGTDTQYF. The CDR3 DNA reads TGCGCCAGCAGCTTGTGGGGCACAGATACGCAGTATTTT.

The CDR3 is CASSATVTRGTLHF. The CDR3 DNA follows: TGCGCCAGCAGCGCGACAGTCACCCGCGGCACCCTCCACTTT. The chain couples TRBV5-1 to TRBJ1-6; possible D gene TRBD1, 5 bases. Trimming shortened V by 4 bases and J by 14 bases, and 19 bases separated the two germline ends. The CDR3 is 14 amino acids. Germline lookup yields CDR1 SGHRS and CDR2 YFSETQ.

At least ten counts were recorded for this clonotype. The CDR3 DNA follows: TGTGCCAGCAGCACCATTTACGAGCAGTACTTC. Protein: CASSTIYEQYF. This chain joins TRBV3-1 and TRBJ2-7; D call uncertain. The ends were cut back, 5 bases at V and 4 bases at J, with 6 bases in the middle. The CDR3 is 11 residues long. Germline CDR1 reads LGHDT; CDR2 reads YNNKEL (reference sequence).

The table lists this clonotype with many counts. The V gene is TRBV6-1, the J gene TRBJ1-1; D is ambiguous. Per the germline V gene, CDR1 is MNHNS and CDR2 is SASEGT. Trimming took 6 bases from V and 1 from J, leaving 15 bases between them. The CDR3 is 15 residues long. In nucleotides, the CDR3 is TGTGCCAGCAGAACGGACCACACGCCGAACACTGAAGCTTTCTTT. It encodes CASRTDHTPNTEAFF.

With regard to this clonotype: A read error may explain this, as a much larger clone is one base away. The genes are TRBV7-8 and TRBJ2-7; D call uncertain. CDR3 length: 14 residues. The germline V and J ends were trimmed by 5 bases and 2 bases, with 13 bases remaining between them. The germline V gene encodes CDR1 SGHVS and CDR2 FQNEAQ. The CDR3 sequence: CASSVEAETYEQYF. CDR3 DNA: TGTGCCAGCAGCGTGGAAGCAGAGACCTACGAGCAGTACTTC.

This clonotype was found a few times. V is TRBV6-1 and J is TRBJ2-2; D gene ambiguous. CDR1 MNHNS and CDR2 SASEGT come from the germline V gene. Between the trimmed V and J ends, which lost 5 bases and 0 bases, there was a span of 7 bases. This CDR3 has 14 amino acids. The CDR3 spells CASSSKTNTGELFF. CDR3 in DNA: TGTGCCAGCAGTAGCAAGACGAACACCGGGGAGCTGTTTTTT.

This clonotype was picked up many times. V is TRBV7-3 and J is TRBJ1-5; 9 bases align to TRBD1. Germline trimming cut 4 bases from V and 4 bases from J; bases unmatched to any gene: 5. CDR1 is SGHTA and CDR2 is FQGTGA in the germline V gene. The CDR3 contains 15 residues. CDR3 bases: TGTGCCAGCAGCTCACGGACAGGGGTAAATCAGCCCCAGCATTTT. Translation gives CASSSRTGVNQPQHF.

The sample holds many counts of this clonotype. The chain recombines TRBV6-1 with TRBJ2-5; 11 bases line up with TRBD1. V lost 3 bases to trimming and J lost 0 bases; unmatched junction nucleotides: 12. Germline values: CDR1 MNHNS, CDR2 SASEGT. The CDR3 has 19 residues. The CDR3 coding sequence is TGTGCCAGCAGTGATAGGGGGGACAGGGGGTATATTTACCAAGAGACCCAGTACTTC. Translation gives CASSDRGDRGYIYQETQYF.

This clonotype was counted many times. The V gene is TRBV3-1, the J gene TRBJ1-2; 8 nucleotides match TRBD1. The CDR3 consists of 17 residues. The V gene's germline CDR1 is LGHDT and CDR2 YNNKEL (reference sequence). Trimming cost V 0 bases and J 7 bases; bases outside gene matches: 13. CDR3 sequence reads: CASSQEGGTGGSFGYTF. As DNA, the CDR3 is TGTGCCAGCAGCCAAGAAGGCGGAACAGGGGGATCCTTTGGCTACACCTTC.